This entry lists 17 T cell receptor beta chains sequenced from one sample in a study of shared clonotypes between healthy human individuals. Generated by immunoSEQ multiplex PCR, the TCRdb table keeps only in-frame clones and is missing some. The sample holds approximately 620,000 clones, more than 95% seen once. Specimen: naive CD4+ T cells sorted from blood. This sample's subset: CD45RA+ positively selected. The receptors come from a woman aged 30 to 39 in good health.

The CDR3 DNA sequence: TGCGCCAGCAGCTTGATTGGGGGCGAGGGCACTGAAGCTTTCTTT. Protein sequence: CASSLIGGEGTEAFF. This chain links TRBV5-1 with TRBJ1-1; D is perhaps TRBD1 (6 bases). The germline V gene has CDR1 SGHRS and CDR2 YFSETQ. The germline V and J ends were trimmed by 1 base and 4 bases, with 14 bases remaining between them. CDR3 length equals 15 residues.

V and J are TRBV11-2 and TRBJ2-7; D unresolved. This CDR3 contains 12 residues. Per germline, CDR1 SGHAT and CDR2 FQNNGV. V lost 1 base and J lost 5, with 6 bases in between. CDR3 nucleotides: TGTGCCAGCAGCTTAGTCGGAGACGAGCAGTACTTC. Protein sequence: CASSLVGDEQYF.

The chain recombines TRBV5-8 with TRBJ2-5; the D gene is possibly TRBD1 (7 bases). Trimming pared 2 bases from V and 1 base from J, leaving 18 bases between. This CDR3 is 17 amino acids long. Germline V lookup: CDR1 SGHTS, CDR2 YDEGEE. The CDR3 DNA reads as TGTGCCAGCAGCTTAGGGCCGGCAGGGGGAGGCCAAGAGACCCAGTACTTC. Its protein is CASSLGPAGGGQETQYF.

The V call is TRBV11-2, the J call TRBJ2-7; D is unclear. Per the germline V gene, CDR1 is SGHAT and CDR2 is FQNNGV. The CDR3 covers 13 residues. V lost 0 bases to trimming and J lost 2 bases, with 5 bases between them. CDR3 nucleotide sequence: TGTGCCAGCAGCTTAGATGCAGCCTACGAGCAGTACTTC. Its protein product is CASSLDAAYEQYF.

The rearrangement uses TRBV18 and TRBJ2-7, with D possibly being TRBD1 (6 bases). Germline V gene lookup returns CDR1 KGHSH and CDR2 LQKENI. V lost 3 bases to trimming and J lost 8 bases, with 17 bases between them. The CDR3 runs 14 residues. CDR3 amino acids: CASSPRDNAKQQYF. CDR3 DNA sequence: TGTGCCAGCTCACCTCGGGACAACGCGAAGCAGCAGTACTTC.

The CDR3 DNA sequence: TGTGCCAGCTCACCCTTTGACTCTGGAAACACCATATATTTT. It encodes CASSPFDSGNTIYF. The chain joins TRBV18 to TRBJ1-3; D call uncertain. The CDR3 is 14 residues long. V was clipped by 3 bases and J by 0 bases, with 6 bases between them. The V gene's germline CDR1 is KGHSH and CDR2 LQKENI.

The rearrangement uses TRBV5-1 and TRBJ2-7; D possibly corresponds to TRBD2 (5 bases). V lost 4 bases to trimming and J lost 3 bases, with 14 bases between them. The CDR3 runs 14 residues. CDR1 and CDR2 (germline): SGHRS, YFSETQ. CDR3 coding DNA: TGCGCCAGCAGCGGACTCCCCCCTTACTACGAGCAGTACTTC. As protein: CASSGLPPYYEQYF.

This rearrangement joins TRBV15 to TRBJ2-4; D possibly corresponds to TRBD2 (7 bases). Trimming took off 3 bases at V and 0 bases at J, with 18 bases between the two ends. The CDR3 runs 18 residues. CDR1 LNHNV and CDR2 YYDKDF come from the germline V gene (reference sequence). The CDR3 nucleotides are TGTGCCACCAGCAGTCGGGTGGGGGGGGCACTAGCCAAAAACATTCAGTACTTC. Translated: CATSSRVGGALAKNIQYF.

V gene TRBV2 combines with J gene TRBJ1-2; 12 positions agree with TRBD1. The germline V gene has CDR1 SNHLY and CDR2 FYNNEI. Trimming took 8 bases from V and 7 from J; bases not matched to a gene: 5. The CDR3 extends over 13 amino acids. DNA for the CDR3: TGTGCCAGCGGGGGACAGGGGGCAGCTGGCTACACCTTC. It specifies CASGGQGAAGYTF.

V gene TRBV5-1 combines with J gene TRBJ1-5, with 11 bases that match TRBD1. Germline V CDR1 and CDR2: SGHRS, YFSETQ. With V trimmed by 4 bases and J by 7 bases, 4 bases remained unmatched. The CDR3 loop spans 14 amino acids. The CDR3 DNA sequence: TGCGCCAGCAGCCTAGGGACAGGGGGACAGCCCCAGCATTTT. Protein: CASSLGTGGQPQHF.

As DNA, the CDR3 is TGTGCCAGCAGTGAAGGGGGGACTGTGAATACGCAGTATTTT. It encodes CASSEGGTVNTQYF. This sequence joins TRBV6-1 and TRBJ2-3, with TRBD2 as a possible D gene (6 bases). Germline V lookup: CDR1 MNHNS, CDR2 SASEGT. The CDR3 is made up of 14 amino acids. V was shortened by 1 base and J by 7 bases, with 12 bases between the two germline ends.

The chain joins TRBV7-6 to TRBJ2-1; TRBD2 aligns across 7 bases. The CDR3 extends over 14 amino acids. From germline, CDR1 is SGHVS and CDR2 FNYEAQ. V was clipped by 5 bases and J by 6 bases; unmatched bases: 7. In nucleotides, the CDR3 is TGTGCCAGCAGCCCGCTAGCGGCCCCCAATGAGCAGTTCTTC. The encoded protein is CASSPLAAPNEQFF.

The chain couples TRBV7-9 to TRBJ2-3, with TRBD2 matching 11 bases. Germline loops: CDR1 SEHNR, CDR2 FQNEAQ (reference sequence). This CDR3 is 17 amino acids long. Trimming removed 5 bases from V and 0 bases from J; junction bases left unmatched: 7. The CDR3 sequence is CASSPIWTSGSTDTQYF. In DNA, the CDR3 is TGTGCCAGCAGCCCAATTTGGACTAGCGGGAGCACAGATACGCAGTATTTT. Drawing the rest from reference TRBV7-9 and TRBJ2-3, the complete variable domain is DTGVSQNPRHKITKRGQNVTFRCDPISEHNRLYWYRQTLGQGPEFLTYFQNEAQLEKSRLLSDRFSAERPKGSFSTLEIQRTEQGDSAMYLCASSPIWTSGSTDTQYFGPGTRLTVL.

The count of this clone is one. V usage is TRBV19 and J usage is TRBJ2-2; 13 bases are a match to TRBD2. V shed 6 bases, J shed 3 bases, and the junction held 4 bases outside the gene matches. Germline V gene sequence: CDR1 LNHDA, CDR2 SQIVND (reference sequence). CDR3 size: 16 residues. The CDR3 region is CASRTSGRAHTGELFF. For the CDR3, the DNA is TGTGCCAGTAGAACTAGCGGGAGGGCCCACACCGGGGAGCTGTTTTTT.

The chain carries TRBV6-1 and TRBJ1-5; D is uncertain. The CDR3 is made up of 14 amino acids. Trimming left V 4 bases short and J 3 bases short, with 10 bases between. The germline V gene encodes CDR1 MNHNS and CDR2 SASEGT. The CDR3 DNA is TGTGCCAGCAGTGTTGAAGGCTACAATCAGCCCCAGCATTTT. It encodes CASSVEGYNQPQHF.

This chain connects TRBV19 to TRBJ2-1; 8 positions agree with TRBD1. Germline loops: CDR1 LNHDA, CDR2 SQIVND (reference sequence). The CDR3 runs 16 residues. J gave up 3 bases and V 3 bases, and 7 bases lay outside the gene matches. The CDR3: CASSMVRTGIYNEQFF. CDR3 bases: TGTGCCAGTAGTATGGTCCGGACAGGGATCTACAATGAGCAGTTCTTC.

V and J are TRBV7-2 and TRBJ2-7; weak D call: TRBD2 (6 bases). Per germline, CDR1 SGHTA and CDR2 FQGNSA. This CDR3 region has 14 residues. V lost 1 base to trimming and J lost 6 bases, with 13 bases between them. Written as DNA, the CDR3 is TGTGCCAGCAGCTTAGACGAGGGAGCGGGCGAGCAGTACTTC. This gives the protein CASSLDEGAGEQYF.